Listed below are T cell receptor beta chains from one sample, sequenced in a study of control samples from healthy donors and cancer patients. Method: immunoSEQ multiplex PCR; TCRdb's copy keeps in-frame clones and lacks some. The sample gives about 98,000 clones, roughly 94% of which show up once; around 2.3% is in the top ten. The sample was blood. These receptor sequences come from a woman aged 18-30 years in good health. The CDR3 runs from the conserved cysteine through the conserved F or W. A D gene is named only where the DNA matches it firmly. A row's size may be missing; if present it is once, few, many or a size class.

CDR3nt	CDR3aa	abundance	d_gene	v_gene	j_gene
TGTGCCAGCAGTCCCATGCCGGGGGCCGATTCACCCCTCCACTTT	CASSPMPGADSPLHF	NA	NA	TRBV6-5	TRBJ1-6
TGTGCCAGCAGCGGGACAGGGAACGCAGGAAACACCATATATTTT	CASSGTGNAGNTIYF	NA	TRBD1	TRBV11-2	TRBJ1-3
TGTGCCACGGGTCAACAGGGTTTAAGTGGCTACACCTTC	CATGQQGLSGYTF	once	NA	TRBV27	TRBJ1-2
TGCGCCAGCTACCAACCGACAGCCACCAATGAGCAGTTCTTC	CASYQPTATNEQFF	NA	NA	TRBV5-1	TRBJ2-1
TGTGCCACCAGTGATTTGACAGTCCTGGGCACCGGGGAGCTGTTTTTT	CATSDLTVLGTGELFF	NA	NA	TRBV24-1	TRBJ2-2
TGTGCCAGCTCTTCGGGAGCTATCACCGGGGAGCTGTTTTTT	CASSSGAITGELFF	NA	NA	TRBV6-4	TRBJ2-2
TGTGCCAGCAGTTTTAGCGGTGAGCAGTTCTTC	CASSFSGEQFF	NA	NA	TRBV27	TRBJ2-1
TGCGCCAGCAGCCTAGATGAAGGGCGGTATGACGAGCAGTACTTC	CASSLDEGRYDEQYF	NA	NA	TRBV5-1	TRBJ2-7
TGTGCCAGCAGCGTAGATCCGGGGCACAATGAGCAGTTCTTC	CASSVDPGHNEQFF	NA	NA	TRBV9	TRBJ2-1
TGTGCCAGCAGCTTGACCGGGACAGGATCCGGCTACACCTTC	CASSLTGTGSGYTF	NA	TRBD1	TRBV5-4	TRBJ1-2
TGTGCCTGGAGTAGGTCAGGGAATGAAAAACTGTTTTTT	CAWSRSGNEKLFF	NA	NA	TRBV30	TRBJ1-4
TGTGCCAGCAGCCGGGTGGGGGGGTTCTACAATGAGCAGTTCTTC	CASSRVGGFYNEQFF	NA	TRBD2	TRBV14	TRBJ2-1
TGTGCCAGCAGCCCTGGACGAACCACAGATACGCAGTATTTT	CASSPGRTTDTQYF	NA	NA	TRBV5-4	TRBJ2-3
TGTGCCAGCAGCGACAGGTCAAGGCCCCAGCATTTT	CASSDRSRPQHF	NA	NA	TRBV6-5	TRBJ1-5
TGTGCCAGCACCCCAGGGTGGGGCTACACCTTC	CASTPGWGYTF	once	NA	TRBV28	TRBJ1-2
TGCGCCAGCAGCTTAAGTTTCCCGGAAGAGACCCAGTACTTC	CASSLSFPEETQYF	NA	NA	TRBV5-1	TRBJ2-5
TGTGCCAGCTCACCACCGAAGGGTCGGGGGAACACTGAAGCTTTCTTT	CASSPPKGRGNTEAFF	NA	NA	TRBV18	TRBJ1-1
TGTGCCAGCAGCGATAGGACTAGCGGGATCGGCTTCTCCAATGAGCAGTTCTTC	CASSDRTSGIGFSNEQFF	NA	TRBD2	TRBV5-4	TRBJ2-1
TGTGCCATCAGCGGGACATCCGGGGAGCCCCAGCATTTT	CAISGTSGEPQHF	NA	NA	TRBV10-3	TRBJ1-5
TGTGCCAGCAGCGGGGTCACTGAAGCTTTCTTT	CASSGVTEAFF	NA	NA	TRBV21-1	TRBJ1-1
TGTGCCAGCAGTTCAAGCGGATTACCCTACGAGCAGTACTTC	CASSSSGLPYEQYF	NA	NA	TRBV6-5	TRBJ2-7
TGTGCCAGCAGCAAAGCGGGTAGGGACTTCTTC	CASSKAGRDFF	NA	NA	TRBV21-1	TRBJ2-1
TGTGCTAGTGGTTTGGTTTCCTACAATGAGCAGTTCTTC	CASGLVSYNEQFF	NA	NA	TRBV12-5	TRBJ2-1
TGTGCCAGCGGGTACGGTCAGAATCAGCCCCAGCATTTT	CASGYGQNQPQHF	once	NA	TRBV6-5	TRBJ1-5
TGTGCCAGCAGTGAATCGGTGAACACTGAAGCTTTCTTT	CASSESVNTEAFF	NA	NA	TRBV6-1	TRBJ1-1
TGCGCCAGCAGCTTGGCGGGGACAGGGGGAGAAAAACTGTTTTTT	CASSLAGTGGEKLFF	NA	TRBD1	TRBV5-1	TRBJ1-4
TGTGCCAGCAGCCCCCGACATATTATAGCGGGGTTTGGCAATGAGCAGTTCTTC	CASSPRHIIAGFGNEQFF	NA	TRBD2	TRBV7-8	TRBJ2-1
TGTGCCGGCGGGGGGGAAGGTCAGCCCCAGCATTTT	CAGGGEGQPQHF	NA	NA	TRBV7-9	TRBJ1-5
TGTGCCAGCAGCTTATCCGCAGGGGGTAACTATGGCTACACCTTC	CASSLSAGGNYGYTF	NA	TRBD1	TRBV7-6	TRBJ1-2
TGTGCCAGCAGCGGCCCGGCCGGGCGAGGGGATGAAAAACTGTTTTTT	CASSGPAGRGDEKLFF	NA	NA	TRBV9	TRBJ1-4
TGCAGTGCTAGTCAGGTCAAAAACATTCAGTACTTC	CSASQVKNIQYF	NA	NA	TRBV20-1	TRBJ2-4
TGTGCCAGCAGTTCCCGGGACAGGGTGCTTGCTGGGGCCAACGTCCTGACTTTC	CASSSRDRVLAGANVLTF	NA	TRBD1	TRBV9	TRBJ2-6
TGCGCCAGCAGCCCCGACAGTCCCCAGACCCAGTACTTC	CASSPDSPQTQYF	NA	NA	TRBV10-2	TRBJ2-5